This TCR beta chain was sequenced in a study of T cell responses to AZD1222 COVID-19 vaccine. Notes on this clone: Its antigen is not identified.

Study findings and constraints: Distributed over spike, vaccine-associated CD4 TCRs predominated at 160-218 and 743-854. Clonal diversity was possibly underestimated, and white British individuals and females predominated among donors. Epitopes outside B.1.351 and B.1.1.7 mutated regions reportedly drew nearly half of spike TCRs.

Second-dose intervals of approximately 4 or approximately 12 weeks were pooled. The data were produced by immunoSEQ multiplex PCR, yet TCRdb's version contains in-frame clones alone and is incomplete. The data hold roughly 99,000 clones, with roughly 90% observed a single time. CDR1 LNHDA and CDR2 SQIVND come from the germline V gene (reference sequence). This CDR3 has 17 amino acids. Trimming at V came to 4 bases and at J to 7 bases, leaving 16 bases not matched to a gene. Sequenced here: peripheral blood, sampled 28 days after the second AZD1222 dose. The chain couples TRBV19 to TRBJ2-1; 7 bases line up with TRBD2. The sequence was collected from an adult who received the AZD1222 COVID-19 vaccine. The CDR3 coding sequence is TGTGCCAGTAGTACAACCAGCGGGATCCCTGCTCGAAATGAGCAGTTCTTC. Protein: CASSTTSGIPARNEQFF.